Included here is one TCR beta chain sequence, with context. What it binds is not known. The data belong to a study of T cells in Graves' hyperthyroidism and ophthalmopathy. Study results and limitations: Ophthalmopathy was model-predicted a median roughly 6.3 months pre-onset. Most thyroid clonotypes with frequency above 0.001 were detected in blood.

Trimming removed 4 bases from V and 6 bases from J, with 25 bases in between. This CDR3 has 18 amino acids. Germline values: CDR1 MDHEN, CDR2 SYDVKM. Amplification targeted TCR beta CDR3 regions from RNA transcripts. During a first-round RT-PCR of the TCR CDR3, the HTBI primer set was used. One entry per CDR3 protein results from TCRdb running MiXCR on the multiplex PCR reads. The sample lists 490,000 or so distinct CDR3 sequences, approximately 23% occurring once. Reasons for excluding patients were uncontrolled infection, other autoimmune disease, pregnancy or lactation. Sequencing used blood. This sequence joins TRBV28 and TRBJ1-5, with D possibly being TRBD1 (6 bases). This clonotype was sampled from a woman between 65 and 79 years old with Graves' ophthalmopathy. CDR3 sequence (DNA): TGTGCCAGCAGTTCACTCGCAGGGGTAATCATGAGAGGTCAGCCCCAGCATTTT. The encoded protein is CASSSLAGVIMRGQPQHF. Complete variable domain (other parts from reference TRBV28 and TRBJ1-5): DVKVTQSSRYLVKRTGEKVFLECVQDMDHENMFWYRQDPGLGLRLIYFSYDVKMKEKGDIPEGYSVSREKKERFSLILESASTNQTSMYLCASSSLAGVIMRGQPQHFGDGTRLSIL.